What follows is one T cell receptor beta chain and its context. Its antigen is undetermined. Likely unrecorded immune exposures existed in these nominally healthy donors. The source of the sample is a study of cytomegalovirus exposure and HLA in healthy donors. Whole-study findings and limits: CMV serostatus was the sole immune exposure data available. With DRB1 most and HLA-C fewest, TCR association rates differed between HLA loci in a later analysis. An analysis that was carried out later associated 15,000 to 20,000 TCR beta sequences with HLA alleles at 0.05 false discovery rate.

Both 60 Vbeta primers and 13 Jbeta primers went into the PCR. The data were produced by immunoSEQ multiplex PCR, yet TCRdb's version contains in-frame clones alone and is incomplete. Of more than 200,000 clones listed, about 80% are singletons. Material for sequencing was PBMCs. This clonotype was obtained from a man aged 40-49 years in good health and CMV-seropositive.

The CDR3 loop reads CASTIGGLGETQYF. CDR3 in DNA: TGTGCCAGCACCATAGGGGGTTTAGGGGAGACCCAGTACTTC. The chain joins TRBV2 to TRBJ2-5; D may be TRBD1 (6 bases). The CDR3 loop spans 14 amino acids. With 7 bases removed from V and 5 bases from J, the gap between germline ends came to 17 bases. Germline V CDR1 and CDR2: SNHLY, FYNNEI. Combining the CDR3 with reference TRBV2 and TRBJ2-5 gives the whole variable domain EPEVTQTPSHQVTQMGQEVILRCVPISNHLYFYWYRQILGQKVEFLVSFYNNEISEKSEIFDDQFSVERPDGSNFTLKIRSTKLEDSAMYFCASTIGGLGETQYFGPGTRLLVL.